The source of this T cell receptor (beta chain) is a study of blood T cell repertoires in COVID-19. Turning to the study itself: The study drew acute and convalescent COVID-19 samples from the United States, Italy and Spain.

Data came from immunoSEQ multiplex PCR; TCRdb stores just in-frame clones and leaves some out. The sample records about 180,000 clones, 80% to 85% being singletons. The CDR3 is made up of 14 amino acids. Germline-derived CDR1 and CDR2 are LGHDT and YNNKEL (reference sequence). The germline V and J ends were trimmed by 5 bases and 4 bases, with 11 bases remaining between them. The V call is TRBV3-1 (or the pseudogene TRBV3-2), the J call TRBJ1-4; D call uncertain. The specimen was peripheral blood. The TCR comes from a man aged 18 to 29 with active or convalescent COVID-19. CDR3 sequence (DNA): TGTGCCAGCAGCAACGGGGTGGGTAATGAAAAACTGTTTTTT. Its translation is CASSNGVGNEKLFF.